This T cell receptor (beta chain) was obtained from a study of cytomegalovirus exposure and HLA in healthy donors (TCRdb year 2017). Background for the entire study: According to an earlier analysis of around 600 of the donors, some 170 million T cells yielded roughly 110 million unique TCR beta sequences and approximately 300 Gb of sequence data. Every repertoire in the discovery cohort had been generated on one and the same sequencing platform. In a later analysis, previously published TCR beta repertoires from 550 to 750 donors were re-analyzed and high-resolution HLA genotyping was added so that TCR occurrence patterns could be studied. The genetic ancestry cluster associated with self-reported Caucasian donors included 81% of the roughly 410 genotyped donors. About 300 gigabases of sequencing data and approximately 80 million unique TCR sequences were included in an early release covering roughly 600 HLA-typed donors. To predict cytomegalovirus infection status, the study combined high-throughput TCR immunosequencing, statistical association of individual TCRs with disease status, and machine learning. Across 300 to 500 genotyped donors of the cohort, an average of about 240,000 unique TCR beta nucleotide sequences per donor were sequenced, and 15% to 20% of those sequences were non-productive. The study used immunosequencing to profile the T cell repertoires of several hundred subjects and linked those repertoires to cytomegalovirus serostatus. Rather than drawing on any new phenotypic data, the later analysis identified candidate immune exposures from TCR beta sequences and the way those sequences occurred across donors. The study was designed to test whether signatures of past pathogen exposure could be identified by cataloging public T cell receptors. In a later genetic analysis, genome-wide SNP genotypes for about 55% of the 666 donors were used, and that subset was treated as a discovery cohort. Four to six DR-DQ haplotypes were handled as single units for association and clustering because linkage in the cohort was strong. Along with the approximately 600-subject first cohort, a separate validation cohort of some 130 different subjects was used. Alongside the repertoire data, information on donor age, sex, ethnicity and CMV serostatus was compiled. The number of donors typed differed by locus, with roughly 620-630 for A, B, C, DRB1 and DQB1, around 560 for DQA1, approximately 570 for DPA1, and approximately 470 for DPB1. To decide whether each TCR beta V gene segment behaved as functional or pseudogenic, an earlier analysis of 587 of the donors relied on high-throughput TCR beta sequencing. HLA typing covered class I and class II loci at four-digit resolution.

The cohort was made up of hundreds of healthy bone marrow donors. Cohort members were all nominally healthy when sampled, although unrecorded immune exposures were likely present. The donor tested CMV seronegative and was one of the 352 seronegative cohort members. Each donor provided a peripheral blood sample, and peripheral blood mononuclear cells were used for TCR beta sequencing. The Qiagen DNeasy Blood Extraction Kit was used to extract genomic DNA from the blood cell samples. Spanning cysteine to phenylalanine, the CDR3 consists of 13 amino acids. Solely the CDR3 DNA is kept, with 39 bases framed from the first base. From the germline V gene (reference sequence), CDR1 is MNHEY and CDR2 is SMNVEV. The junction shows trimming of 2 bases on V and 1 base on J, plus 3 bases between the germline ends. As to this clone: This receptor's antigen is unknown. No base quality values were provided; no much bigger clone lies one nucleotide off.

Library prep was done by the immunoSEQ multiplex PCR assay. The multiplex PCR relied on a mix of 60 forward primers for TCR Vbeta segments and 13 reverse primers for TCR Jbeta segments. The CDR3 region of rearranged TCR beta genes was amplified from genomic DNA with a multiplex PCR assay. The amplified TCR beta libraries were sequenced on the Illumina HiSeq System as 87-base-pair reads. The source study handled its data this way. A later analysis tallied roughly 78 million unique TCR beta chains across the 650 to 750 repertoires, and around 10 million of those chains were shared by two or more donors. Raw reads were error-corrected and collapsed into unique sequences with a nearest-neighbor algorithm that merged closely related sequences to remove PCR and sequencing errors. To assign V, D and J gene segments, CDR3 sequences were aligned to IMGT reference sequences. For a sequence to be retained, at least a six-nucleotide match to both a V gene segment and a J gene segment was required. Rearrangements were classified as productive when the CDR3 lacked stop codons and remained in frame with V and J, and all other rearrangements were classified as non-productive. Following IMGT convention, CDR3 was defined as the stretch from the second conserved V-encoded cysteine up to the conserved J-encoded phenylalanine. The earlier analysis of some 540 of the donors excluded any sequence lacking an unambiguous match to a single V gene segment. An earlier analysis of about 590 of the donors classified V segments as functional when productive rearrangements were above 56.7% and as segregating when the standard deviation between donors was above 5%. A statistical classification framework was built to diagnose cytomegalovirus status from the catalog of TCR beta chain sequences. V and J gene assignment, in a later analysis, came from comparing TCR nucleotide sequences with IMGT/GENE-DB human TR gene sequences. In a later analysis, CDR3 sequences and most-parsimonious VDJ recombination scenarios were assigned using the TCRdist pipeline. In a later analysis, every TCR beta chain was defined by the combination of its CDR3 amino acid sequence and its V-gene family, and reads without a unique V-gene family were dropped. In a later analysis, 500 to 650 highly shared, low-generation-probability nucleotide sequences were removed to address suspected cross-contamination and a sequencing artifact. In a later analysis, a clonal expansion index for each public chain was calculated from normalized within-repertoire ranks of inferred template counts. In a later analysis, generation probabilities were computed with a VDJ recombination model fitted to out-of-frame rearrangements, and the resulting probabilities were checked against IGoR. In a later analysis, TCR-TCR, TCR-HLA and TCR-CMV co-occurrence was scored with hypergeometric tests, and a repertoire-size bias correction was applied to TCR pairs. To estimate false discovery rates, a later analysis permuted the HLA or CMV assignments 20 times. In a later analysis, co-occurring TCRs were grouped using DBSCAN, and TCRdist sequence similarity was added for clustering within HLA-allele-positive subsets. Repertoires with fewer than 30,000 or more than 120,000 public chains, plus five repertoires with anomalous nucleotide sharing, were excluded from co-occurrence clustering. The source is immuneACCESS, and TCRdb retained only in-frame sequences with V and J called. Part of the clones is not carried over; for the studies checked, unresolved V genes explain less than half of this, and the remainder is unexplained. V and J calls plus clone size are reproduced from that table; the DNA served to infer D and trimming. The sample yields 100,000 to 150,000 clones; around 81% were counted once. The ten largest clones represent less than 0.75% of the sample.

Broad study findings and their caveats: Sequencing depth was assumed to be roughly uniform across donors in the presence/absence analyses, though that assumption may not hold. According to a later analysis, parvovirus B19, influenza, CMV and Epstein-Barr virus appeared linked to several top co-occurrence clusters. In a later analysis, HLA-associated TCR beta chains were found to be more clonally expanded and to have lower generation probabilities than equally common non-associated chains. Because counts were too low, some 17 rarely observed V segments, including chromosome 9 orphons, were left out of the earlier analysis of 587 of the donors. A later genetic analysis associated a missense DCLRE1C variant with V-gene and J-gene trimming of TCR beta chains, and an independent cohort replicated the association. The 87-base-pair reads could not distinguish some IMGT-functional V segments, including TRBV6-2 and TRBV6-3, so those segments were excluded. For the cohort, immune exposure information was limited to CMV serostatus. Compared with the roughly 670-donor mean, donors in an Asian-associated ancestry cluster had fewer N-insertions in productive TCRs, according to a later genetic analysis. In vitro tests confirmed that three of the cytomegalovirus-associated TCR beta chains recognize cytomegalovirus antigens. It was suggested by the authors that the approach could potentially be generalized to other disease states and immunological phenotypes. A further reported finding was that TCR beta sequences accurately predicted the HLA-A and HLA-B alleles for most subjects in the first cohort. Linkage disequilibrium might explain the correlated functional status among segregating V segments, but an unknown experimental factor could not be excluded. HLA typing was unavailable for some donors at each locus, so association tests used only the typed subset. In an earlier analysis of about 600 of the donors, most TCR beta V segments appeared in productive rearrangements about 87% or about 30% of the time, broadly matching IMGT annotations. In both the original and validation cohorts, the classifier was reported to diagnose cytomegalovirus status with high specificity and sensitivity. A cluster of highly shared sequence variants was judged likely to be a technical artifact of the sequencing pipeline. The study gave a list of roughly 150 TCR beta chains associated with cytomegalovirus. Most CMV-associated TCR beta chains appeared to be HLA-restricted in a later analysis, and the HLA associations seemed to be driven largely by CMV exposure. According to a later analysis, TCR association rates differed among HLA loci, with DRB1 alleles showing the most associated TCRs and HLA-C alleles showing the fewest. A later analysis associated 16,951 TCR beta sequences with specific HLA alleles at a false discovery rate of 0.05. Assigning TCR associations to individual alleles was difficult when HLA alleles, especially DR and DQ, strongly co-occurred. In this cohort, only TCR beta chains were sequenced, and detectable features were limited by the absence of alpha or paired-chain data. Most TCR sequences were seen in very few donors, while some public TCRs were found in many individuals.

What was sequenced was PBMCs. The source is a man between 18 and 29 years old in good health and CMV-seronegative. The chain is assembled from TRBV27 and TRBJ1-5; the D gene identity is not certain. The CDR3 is CASSLLSNQPQHF. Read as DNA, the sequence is TGTGCCAGCAGTTTACTAAGCAATCAGCCCCAGCATTTT.